These 14 T cell receptor beta chains were sequenced from one sample in a study of cytomegalovirus exposure and HLA in healthy donors. PCR employed 60 Vbeta and 13 Jbeta primers. The table came from immunoSEQ multiplex PCR; TCRdb's copy has only in-frame clones and leaves some out. This sample yields about 160,000 clones, of which roughly 76% are seen a single time; about 13% belongs to the top ten. The sample comprised PBMCs. The receptors here all came from a woman aged 45-59 years in good health and CMV-seronegative.

This clone was seen more than once but under ten times. The chain links TRBV4-3 to TRBJ2-2; D unresolved. V was pared by 6 bases and J by 1 base, with 6 bases between. CDR1 and CDR2 from the germline V gene are LGHNA and YSLEER. This CDR3 region has 13 residues. CDR3: CASSSRNTGELFF. The CDR3 DNA reads as TGCGCCAGCAGTTCGAGGAACACCGGGGAGCTGTTTTTT.

In the case of this clone: At one end the junction does not follow the germline gene, possibly because of a read error. This chain uses TRBV6-4 with TRBJ1-6; 10 bases fit TRBD1. The length of the CDR3 is 13 residues. Germline-derived CDR1 and CDR2 are MRHNA and SNTAGT. The CDR3 is CAGSVDRGLPLHF. For the CDR3, the DNA is TGTGCCGGCAGTGTCGACAGGGGGCTCCCCCTCCACTTT.

This rearrangement joins TRBV2 to TRBJ2-3; 9 nucleotides match TRBD1. CDR1 SNHLY and CDR2 FYNNEI come from the germline V gene. V shed 5 bases and J 5 bases; nucleotides not matched to a gene: 5. This CDR3 region has 14 residues. CDR3 sequence (DNA): TGTGCCAGCAGTCTGACAGGGGGGATAGATACGCAGTATTTT. Translating it yields CASSLTGGIDTQYF.

The chain uses TRBV10-3 and TRBJ1-2; no clear D. The CDR3 runs 11 residues. CDR1 and CDR2 (germline): ENHRY, SYGVKD. The V gene lost 11 bases and the J gene lost 4 bases, with 11 bases spanning the gap. CDR3 residues: CAFFGSYGYTF. The CDR3 DNA follows: TGTGCCTTTTTTGGCAGCTATGGCTACACCTTC.

This chain joins TRBV7-9 and TRBJ2-3; D is possibly TRBD2 (6 bases). The CDR3 length is 15 residues. V was clipped by 2 bases and J by 2 bases, with 11 bases between them. The V gene's germline CDR1 is SEHNR and CDR2 FQNEAQ (reference sequence). The CDR3 spells CASSLTRTNTDTQYF. The DNA of the CDR3 is TGTGCCAGCAGCTTAACGCGGACTAACACAGATACGCAGTATTTT.

CDR3 amino acids: CASSETGVTEAFF. The CDR3 DNA sequence: TGTGCCAGCAGTGAAACAGGGGTCACTGAAGCTTTCTTT. This chain links TRBV6-1 with TRBJ1-1, with 7 bases lining up with TRBD1. The CDR3 loop spans 13 amino acids. Germline V lookup: CDR1 MNHNS, CDR2 SASEGT. Trimming took 2 bases from V and 4 from J; bases not matched to a gene: 1.

V and J are TRBV27 and TRBJ2-1; 9 nucleotides line up with TRBD1. This CDR3 contains 17 residues. With 7 bases clipped from V and 4 bases from J, the junction kept 14 bases outside the gene matches. CDR1 is MNHEY, CDR2 SMNVEV, per germline (reference sequence). This CDR3 is CASTRFPGQGRYNEQFF. In DNA, the CDR3 is TGTGCCAGCACTCGCTTCCCGGGACAGGGAAGGTACAATGAGCAGTTCTTC.

The chain joins TRBV2 to TRBJ1-4, with a weak D call TRBD1 (6 bases). Trimming stripped 2 bases from V and 10 bases from J, with 11 bases between. Per the germline V gene, CDR1 is SNHLY and CDR2 is FYNNEI. The CDR3 contains 13 residues. CDR3 sequence (DNA): TGTGCCAGCAGTGAAAAAGGGGGATTAAAACTGTTTTTT. Its protein product is CASSEKGGLKLFF. Drawing the rest from reference TRBV2 and TRBJ1-4, the complete variable domain is EPEVTQTPSHQVTQMGQEVILRCVPISNHLYFYWYRQILGQKVEFLVSFYNNEISEKSEIFDDQFSVERPDGSNFTLKIRSTKLEDSAMYFCASSEKGGLKLFFGSGTQLSVL.

The genes are TRBV27 and TRBJ1-1; possible D gene TRBD1, 6 bases. V lost 4 bases and J 1 base, leaving 10 bases between the germline ends. This CDR3 has 14 amino acids. Germline V lookup: CDR1 MNHEY, CDR2 SMNVEV (reference sequence). The CDR3 coding sequence is TGTGCCAGCAGTTCAGGGGTAGGGAACACTGAAGCTTTCTTT. Protein product: CASSSGVGNTEAFF.

V usage is TRBV6-6 and J usage is TRBJ1-2, with 12 bases that match TRBD1. This CDR3 has 15 amino acids. V lost 5 bases, J lost 7 bases, and 8 bases stayed unmatched. CDR1 is MNHNY, CDR2 SVGAGI, per germline (reference sequence). The CDR3 DNA reads as TGTGCCAGCAGTCAAACCCTGGGACAGGGGGCTGGCTACACCTTC. This codes for CASSQTLGQGAGYTF.

Remarks on this clone: The same CDR3 is also encoded by other DNA sequences in this sample. The J gene is TRBJ2-3, the V gene TRBV6-5; a weak D match, TRBD1 (6 bases). The CDR3 has 14 amino acids. With 4 bases removed from V and 1 base from J, the gap between germline ends came to 9 bases. CDR1 and CDR2 (germline): MNHEY, SVGAGI. CDR3 in DNA: TGTGCCAGCAGTTTGGACAGAGGCACAGATACGCAGTATTTT. This codes for CASSLDRGTDTQYF.

The chain uses TRBV5-6 and TRBJ2-6, with D unclear. The CDR3 runs to 17 residues. The ends were cut back, 5 bases at V and 0 bases at J, with 15 bases in the middle. The V gene's germline CDR1 is SGHDT and CDR2 YYEEEE. In DNA form, the CDR3 reads TGTGCCAGCAGAAACGGTCCTACGAGCTCTGGGGCCAACGTCCTGACTTTC. Translation gives CASRNGPTSSGANVLTF.

The chain couples TRBV5-1 to TRBJ2-1, with 15 positions matching TRBD2. The V and J ends lost 2 bases and 9 bases, in that order; junction bases with no gene match: 6. The germline gives CDR1 SGHRS, CDR2 YFSETQ. The CDR3 totals 16 residues. The CDR3 bases are TGCGCCAGCAGCTTCGGACTAGCGGGGGGGGCTGTTGAGCAGTTCTTC. Encoded protein: CASSFGLAGGAVEQFF.

This clone was recorded once. The gene calls are TRBV5-6 and TRBJ2-1, with a possible D match to TRBD2 (7 bases). From germline, CDR1 is SGHDT and CDR2 YYEEEE. Deletions cut 3 bases from V and 6 bases from J, with 16 bases between. This CDR3 is built from 15 residues. The CDR3: CASSWGGGMGNEQFF. The CDR3 DNA sequence: TGTGCCAGCAGCTGGGGAGGGGGAATGGGCAATGAGCAGTTCTTC.